Described below is a single T cell receptor (beta chain) sequence and its context. This clone was seen only once. There is no known antigen for this receptor. Qualities for individual bases were not recorded, and no much larger clone is one base off. The intended sense of this specimen's time point label: blood from clinic visit 5 months post-surgery; TSC patient then seizure free. The surgery cases showing the highest brain T cell transcript signatures were chosen for TCR beta chain sequencing of brain tissue and, when available, of blood. Before surgery, the patients had been given at least one anti-epileptic drug. The TCR-sequenced patients were children whose drug-resistant epilepsy was caused by tuberous sclerosis complex, focal cortical dysplasia, Rasmussen encephalitis or hemimegalencephaly. Bulk genomic DNA was isolated from unsorted brain tissue and whole blood using the Monarch genomic DNA purification kit.

The germline V gene gives CDR1 as SGHVS and CDR2 as FQNEAQ. V is clipped by 1 base and J by 1 base, and the sequence between their germline boundaries is 10 bases long. There are 15 amino acids in the CDR3, from cysteine to phenylalanine inclusive. The CDR3 DNA has 45 bases and is translated from base 1. The sample originates from a study of brain T cells in children with intractable seizures (dated by TCRdb to the early 2020s). With respect to the entire study: Resected brain tissue from 45 to 60 pediatric epilepsy surgery cases was first screened for immune gene transcripts using a NanoString immunology panel. About 70% of the 12 selected surgery cases also had pre-surgery blood sequenced, which left four cases with brain tissue only. Points the paper makes about the study in general: Because sequencing depth differed between pre- and post-surgery blood, the absence of clones from the pre-surgery sample may reflect undersampling. Viral specificity was inferred solely from CDR3 sequence similarity, and the HCMV serostatus of the patients was not known.

The immunoSEQ assay was used to generate TCR beta chain sequences from genomic DNA. In the authors' own workflow: CDR3 sequences not starting with the conserved framework cysteine at position 104 were manually removed. To get clonality, the normalized Shannon's Diversity Index was subtracted from one, giving values from 0 (maximal diversity) to 1 (oligoclonal). To check whether a given CDR3 had different frequencies in two samples, for example brain versus blood, chi-squared comparison-of-proportions tests were used. Public clonotypes were identified through searches of immuneACCESS, and similarity to known antiviral clonotypes was evaluated with the VDJdb browser. As stored in TCRdb, this immuneACCESS dataset retains in-frame rearrangements with V and J assigned. A fraction of the clones does not appear; measured against another copy, unresolved V genes explain less than half of the discrepancy, and the remainder lacks a known reason. The DNA gave D and trimming, while V, J and clone size come from that table. For this sample the table gives hundreds of thousands of clones, of which 93% were detected only once. The ten largest clones represent about 5.8% of the sample.

The sequence derives from a boy under two years old with tuberous sclerosis and intractable seizures. The rearrangement combines TRBV7-8 with TRBJ1-1; there is no confident call for the D gene. The sequencing used peripheral blood, collected 4 to 5 months after surgery. The nucleotide sequence reads as follows: TGTGCCAGCAGCTTAGGATGGCGGTGGAACACTGAAGCTTTCTTT. It translates as CASSLGWRWNTEAFF.